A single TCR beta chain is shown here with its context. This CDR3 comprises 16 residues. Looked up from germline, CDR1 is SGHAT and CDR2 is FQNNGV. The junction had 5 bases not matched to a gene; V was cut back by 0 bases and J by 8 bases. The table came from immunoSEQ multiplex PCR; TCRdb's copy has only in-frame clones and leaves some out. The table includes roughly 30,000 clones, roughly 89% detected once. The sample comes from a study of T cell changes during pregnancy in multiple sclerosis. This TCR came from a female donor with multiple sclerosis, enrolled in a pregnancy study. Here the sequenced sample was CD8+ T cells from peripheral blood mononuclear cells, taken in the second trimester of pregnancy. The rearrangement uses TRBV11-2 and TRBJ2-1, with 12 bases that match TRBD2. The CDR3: CASSLELAGGRHEQFF. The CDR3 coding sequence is TGTGCCAGCAGCTTAGAACTAGCGGGGGGTAGGCATGAGCAGTTCTTC.